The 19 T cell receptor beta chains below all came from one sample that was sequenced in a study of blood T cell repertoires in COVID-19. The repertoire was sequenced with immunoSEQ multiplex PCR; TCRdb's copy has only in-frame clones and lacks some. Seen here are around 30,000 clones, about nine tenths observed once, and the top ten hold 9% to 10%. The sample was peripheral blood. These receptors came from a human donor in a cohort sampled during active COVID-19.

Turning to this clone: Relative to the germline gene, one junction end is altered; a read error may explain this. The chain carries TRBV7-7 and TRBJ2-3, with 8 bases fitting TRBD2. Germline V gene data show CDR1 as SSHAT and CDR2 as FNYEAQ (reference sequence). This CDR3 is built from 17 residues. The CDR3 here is CASSLRSGLGVLRTQYF. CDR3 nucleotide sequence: TGTGCTAGCAGCTTACGTTCGGGACTAGGGGTTTTAAGGACGCAGTATTTT.

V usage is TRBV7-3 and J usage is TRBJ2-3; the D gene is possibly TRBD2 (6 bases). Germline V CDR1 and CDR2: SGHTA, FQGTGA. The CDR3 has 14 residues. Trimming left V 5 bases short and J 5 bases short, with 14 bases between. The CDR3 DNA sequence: TGTGCCAGCAGCCCGACTAGTGCGGGAGATACGCAGTATTTT. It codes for CASSPTSAGDTQYF.

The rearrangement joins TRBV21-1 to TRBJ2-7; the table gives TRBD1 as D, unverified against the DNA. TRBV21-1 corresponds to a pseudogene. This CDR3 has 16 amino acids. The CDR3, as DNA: TGTGCCAGCGTGGGGCAGGGGTGGGGGAGCTCCTACGAGCAGTACTTC. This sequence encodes CASVGQGWGSSYEQYF.

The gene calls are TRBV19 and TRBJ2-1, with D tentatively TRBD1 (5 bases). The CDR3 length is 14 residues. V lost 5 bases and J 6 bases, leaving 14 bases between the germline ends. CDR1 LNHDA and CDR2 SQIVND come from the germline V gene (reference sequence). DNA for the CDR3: TGTGCCAGTAGTGAGGTCAGGGAACTCAATGAGCAGTTCTTC. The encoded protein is CASSEVRELNEQFF.

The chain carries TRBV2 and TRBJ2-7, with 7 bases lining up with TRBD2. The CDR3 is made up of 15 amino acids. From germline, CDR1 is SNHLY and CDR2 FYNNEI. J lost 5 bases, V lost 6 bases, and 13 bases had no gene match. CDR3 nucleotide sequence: TGTGCCAGCAGGAAGGGGACGGGGGGAGGCCACGAGCAGTACTTC. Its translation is CASRKGTGGGHEQYF.

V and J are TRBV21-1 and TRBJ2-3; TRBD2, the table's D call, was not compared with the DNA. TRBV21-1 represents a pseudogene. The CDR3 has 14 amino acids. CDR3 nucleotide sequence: TGTGCCAGCAGCATAGGCGGTAGCAAGGATACGCAGTATTTT. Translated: CASSIGGSKDTQYF.

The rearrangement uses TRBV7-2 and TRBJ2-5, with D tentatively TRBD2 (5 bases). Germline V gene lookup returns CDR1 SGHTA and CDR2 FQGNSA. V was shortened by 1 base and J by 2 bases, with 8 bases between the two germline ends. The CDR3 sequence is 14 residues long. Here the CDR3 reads CASSLDGKQETQYF. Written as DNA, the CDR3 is TGTGCCAGCAGCTTAGACGGGAAACAAGAGACCCAGTACTTC.

The CDR3 DNA reads TGTGCCAGCAGCTTAGTACTGGGGGGGGCAAATTCACCCCTCCACTTT. Translating it yields CASSLVLGGANSPLHF. The V and J genes are TRBV7-2 and TRBJ1-6, with D possibly TRBD1 on 6 matching bases. The germline V gene has CDR1 SGHTA and CDR2 FQGNSA. The length of the CDR3 is 16 residues. V was shortened by 1 base and J by 7 bases, with 14 bases between the two germline ends.

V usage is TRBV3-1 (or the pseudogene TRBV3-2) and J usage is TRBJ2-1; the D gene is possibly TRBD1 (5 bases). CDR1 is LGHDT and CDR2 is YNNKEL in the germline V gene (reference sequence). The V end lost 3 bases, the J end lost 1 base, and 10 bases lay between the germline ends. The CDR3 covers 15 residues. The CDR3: CASSQTAVSYNEQFF. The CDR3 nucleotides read TGTGCCAGCAGCCAGACAGCCGTTTCCTACAATGAGCAGTTCTTC.

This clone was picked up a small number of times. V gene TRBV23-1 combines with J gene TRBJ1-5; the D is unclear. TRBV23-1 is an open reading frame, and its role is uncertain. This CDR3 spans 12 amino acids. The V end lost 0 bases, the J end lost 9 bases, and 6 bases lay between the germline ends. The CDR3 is CASSQSKWPQHF. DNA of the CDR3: TGCGCCAGCAGTCAATCTAAATGGCCCCAGCATTTT.

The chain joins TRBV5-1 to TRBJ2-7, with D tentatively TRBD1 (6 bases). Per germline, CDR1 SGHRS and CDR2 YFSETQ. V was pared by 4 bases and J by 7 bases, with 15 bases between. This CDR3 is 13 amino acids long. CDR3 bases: TGCGCCAGCAGCGCACAGGGTCCGGAGGAGCAGTACTTC. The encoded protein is CASSAQGPEEQYF.

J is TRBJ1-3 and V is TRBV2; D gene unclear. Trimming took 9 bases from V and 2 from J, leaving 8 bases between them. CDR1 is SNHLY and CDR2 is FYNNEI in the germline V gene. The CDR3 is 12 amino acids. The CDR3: CARSGTGNTIYF. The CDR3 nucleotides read TGTGCCAGGTCAGGAACTGGAAACACCATATATTTT.

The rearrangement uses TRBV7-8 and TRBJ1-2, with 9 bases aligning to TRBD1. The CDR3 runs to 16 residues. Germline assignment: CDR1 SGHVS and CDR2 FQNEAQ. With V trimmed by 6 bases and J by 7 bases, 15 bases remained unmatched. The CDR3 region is CASSPGQGPLLGGYTF. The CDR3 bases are TGTGCCAGCAGTCCCGGACAGGGGCCCCTTCTCGGTGGCTACACCTTC. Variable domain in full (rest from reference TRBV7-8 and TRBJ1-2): GAGVSQSPRYKVAKRGQDVALRCDPISGHVSLFWYQQALGQGPEFLTYFQNEAQLDKSGLPSDRFFAERPEGSVSTLKIQRTQQEDSAVYLCASSPGQGPLLGGYTFGSGTRLTVV.

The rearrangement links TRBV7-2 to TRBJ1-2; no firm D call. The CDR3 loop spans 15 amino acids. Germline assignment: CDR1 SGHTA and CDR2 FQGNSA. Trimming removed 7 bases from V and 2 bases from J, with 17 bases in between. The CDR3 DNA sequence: TGTGCCAGCAAATTATCCAATGGCGGGAACTATGGCTACACCTTC. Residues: CASKLSNGGNYGYTF.

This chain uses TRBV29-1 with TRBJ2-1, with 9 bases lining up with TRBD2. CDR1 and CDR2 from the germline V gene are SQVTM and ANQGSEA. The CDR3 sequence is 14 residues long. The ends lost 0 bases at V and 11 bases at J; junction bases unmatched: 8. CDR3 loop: CSVEDKRGALQQFF. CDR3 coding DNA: TGCAGCGTTGAAGATAAGCGGGGGGCCCTTCAGCAGTTCTTC.

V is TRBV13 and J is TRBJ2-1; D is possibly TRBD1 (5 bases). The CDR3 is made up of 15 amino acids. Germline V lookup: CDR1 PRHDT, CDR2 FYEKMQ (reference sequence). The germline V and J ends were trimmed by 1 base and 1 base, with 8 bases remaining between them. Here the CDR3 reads CASSLVQGSYNEQFF. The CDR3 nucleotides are TGTGCCAGCAGCTTAGTCCAGGGTTCCTACAATGAGCAGTTCTTC.

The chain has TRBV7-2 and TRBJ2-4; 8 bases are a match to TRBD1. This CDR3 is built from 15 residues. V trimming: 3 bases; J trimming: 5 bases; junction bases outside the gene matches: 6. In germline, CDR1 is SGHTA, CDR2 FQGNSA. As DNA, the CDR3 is TGTGCCAGCAGCTTGCCCCCAGGGGGCGAAAACATTCAGTACTTC. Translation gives CASSLPPGGENIQYF.

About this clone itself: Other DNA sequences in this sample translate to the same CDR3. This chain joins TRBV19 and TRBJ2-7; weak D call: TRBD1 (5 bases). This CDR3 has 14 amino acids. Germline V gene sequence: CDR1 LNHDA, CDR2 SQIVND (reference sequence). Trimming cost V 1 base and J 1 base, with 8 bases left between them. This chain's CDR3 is CASSIGGASYEQYF. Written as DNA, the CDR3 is TGTGCCAGTAGTATAGGGGGCGCGTCCTACGAGCAGTACTTC. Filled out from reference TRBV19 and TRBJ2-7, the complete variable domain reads DGGITQSPKYLFRKEGQNVTLSCEQNLNHDAMYWYRQDPGQGLRLIYYSQIVNDFQKGDIAEGYSVSREKKESFPLTVTSAQKNPTAFYLCASSIGGASYEQYFGPGTRLTVT.

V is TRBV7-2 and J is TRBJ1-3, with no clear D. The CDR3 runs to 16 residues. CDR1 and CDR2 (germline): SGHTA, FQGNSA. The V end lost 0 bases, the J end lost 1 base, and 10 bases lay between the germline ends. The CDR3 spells CASSLAHSSSGNTIYF. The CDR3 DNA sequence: TGTGCCAGCAGCTTAGCGCACAGCTCTTCTGGAAACACCATATATTTT.